This T cell receptor beta chain was recorded in a study of blood T cell repertoires in COVID-19 (dated by TCRdb to the early 2020s). General notes on the study: The collaborator samples originated in the United States, Italy and Spain and spanned the acute and convalescent phases of COVID-19. The prospective study material was composed of cDNA or gDNA derived from T cells, B-cell-depleted T cells, or PBMCs. Subjects who had been exposed to COVID-19, were actively infected with it, or had recovered from it provided the deeply sampled blood TCRbeta repertoires that made up the dataset. The repertoires were made available in a free public database intended to serve as a resource for research on the immune response to SARS-CoV-2. The samples were drawn from two sources: the first 160 participants of the ongoing ImmuneRACE study, and 950 to 1,500 subjects contributed by 6 global collaborators. The sample metadata nearly always contained a de-identified subject ID, COVID-19 status, age in years and sex. Where available, HLA class I and class II types were taken from metadata supplied by the sample provider and were not determined by assay-based typing. What the research found in general, with its limitations: Clinical and demographic metadata were provided uncurated, with the amount varying by source and participant.

As for this clone: Its specific antigen is unknown. It has no much larger one-base neighbor in the sample; base qualities were not kept.

After removal of 5 bases from V and 2 bases from J, the junction retains 7 bases not matched to a gene. For CDR1 and CDR2, the germline V gene lists SNHLY and FYNNEI. The CDR3 spans 16 residues, from the cysteine through the phenylalanine. Solely the CDR3 DNA is kept, with 48 bases framed from the first base. Whole blood was collected in K2EDTA tubes by collaborating institutions according to the institutions' own protocols. For TCRbeta analysis, collaborators shipped samples as frozen whole blood, isolated PBMCs, or DNA extracted from either of those sample types. The immunoSEQ Assay, a bias-controlled multiplex PCR, was used to amplify TCRbeta CDR3 regions from genomic DNA. Processing in the source paper ran as follows. Nucleated cell counts per sample were estimated from amplification of reference gene primers within the assay. To quantify the absolute abundance of each unique TCRbeta CDR3 rearrangement, sequence reads were collapsed and filtered. Productive Simpson clonality was computed per sample as the square root of Simpson's diversity index over productive rearrangements. Imported from immuneACCESS, the table was reduced by TCRdb to in-frame sequences with V and J called. These copies leave out some clones; in studies compared against another copy, an unresolved V gene accounts for under half, and the cause of the remainder is not known. V, J and clone size are taken as reported in that table, and D and trimming were inferred from the DNA itself. The sample table records some 250,000 clones; about 70% of these occur just once. Together, the top ten hold 3% to 3.5% of the sample.

The source material was peripheral blood. The chain uses TRBV2 and TRBJ2-7, with TRBD2 identical over 12 junction bases. This clonotype originated in a woman over 75 with acute or convalescent COVID-19. The base sequence is TGTGCCAGCAGTCCAAAGACTAGCGGGAGACCCTACGAGCAGTACTTC. Its amino acids are CASSPKTSGRPYEQYF.